This TCR beta chain was identified during a study of vaccination and CD4 T cells after COVID-19. The treatment denotes: approximately nine-day PBMC culture with coronavirus spike peptide pools or control peptides (ViraFEST assay). Prior to the COVID-19 pandemic (2011-2018), the unexposed donor's CD4+ T cells were collected. Remarks on this clonotype: Its matching antigen is unknown.

Germline CDR1 reads KGHSH; CDR2 reads LQKENI. The CDR3 totals 14 residues. Trimming took off 4 bases at V and 5 bases at J, with 12 bases between the two ends. Sequenced with the Oncomine TCR Beta short-read assay was DNA taken from cultured CD4+ T cells. TCRdb called the PCR reads again in MiXCR, with one record for every CDR3 protein. The sample yields several thousand distinct CDR3 sequences, about 50% seen once. The chain combines TRBV18 with TRBJ2-1; D possibly corresponds to TRBD2 (6 bases). What was sequenced was CD4+ T cells from blood, cultured in vitro. The receptor was isolated from a human donor in good health. The CDR3 DNA is TGTGCCAGCTCACGAGGGAGGACTGACAATGAGCAGTTCTTC. This translates into CASSRGRTDNEQFF.